The 19 T cell receptor beta chains below were found in one sample sequenced in a study of OX40 agonist ivuxolimab in advanced cancers. Assay: immunoSEQ multiplex PCR; the TCRdb copy retains only in-frame clones and omits some. Of approximately 77,000 clones listed, just over 90% were seen once; the top ten hold 4% to 5%. This material consisted of CD4+ or CD8+ T cells sorted from blood, taken in a trial of the OX40 agonist ivuxolimab. The receptors here all came from an adult with an advanced solid tumor such as melanoma, head and neck, liver or kidney cancer.

A remark on this clone: Sequence at one end of the junction differs from germline and may be a read error. J is TRBJ2-1 and V is TRBV19, with a possible D match to TRBD1 (6 bases). Germline V gives CDR1 LNHDA, CDR2 SQIVND (reference sequence). CDR3 length: 11 residues. The CDR3 region has the DNA TGTGCCAGTAGCCTCGAGGGGGAGAAACTCTTC. It is translated as CASSLEGEKLF.

The chain is built from TRBV27 and TRBJ2-2; D is uncertain. The CDR3 is 15 amino acids. Germline CDR1 and CDR2: MNHEY and SMNVEV (reference sequence). Trimming cost V 11 bases and J 7 bases, with 23 bases left between them. The CDR3 region has the DNA TGTGCCTGTCGTTCGTCCGCGCCTACGGGCGGGGAGCTGTTTTTT. The encoded protein is CACRSSAPTGGELFF.

The rearrangement links TRBV19 to TRBJ2-7; TRBD2 matches 7 bases. Unmatched junction bases numbered 10, after V lost 5 bases and J lost 3 bases. Germline V gene lookup returns CDR1 LNHDA and CDR2 SQIVND (reference sequence). This CDR3 contains 15 residues. CDR3 sequence reads: CASSPMRAGVYEQYF. In DNA form, the CDR3 reads TGTGCCAGTAGTCCAATGAGGGCGGGAGTCTACGAGCAGTACTTC. The full variable domain, its missing parts supplied by reference TRBV19 and TRBJ2-7, is DGGITQSPKYLFRKEGQNVTLSCEQNLNHDAMYWYRQDPGQGLRLIYYSQIVNDFQKGDIAEGYSVSREKKESFPLTVTSAQKNPTAFYLCASSPMRAGVYEQYFGPGTRLTVT.

This clone was seen just once. The chain couples TRBV7-2 to TRBJ2-2; no firm D call. From germline, CDR1 is SGHTA and CDR2 FQGNSA. V was trimmed by 0 bases and J by 1 base, leaving 3 bases between them. CDR3 size: 14 residues. The CDR3 region is CASSLAGNTGELFF. In DNA form, the CDR3 reads TGTGCCAGCAGCTTAGCGGGGAACACCGGGGAGCTGTTTTTT.

The chain couples TRBV7-3 to TRBJ2-3; possible D gene TRBD2, 6 bases. The CDR3 runs 17 residues. Germline values: CDR1 SGHTA, CDR2 FQGTGA. V was shortened by 6 bases and J by 0 bases, with 19 bases between the two germline ends. The CDR3 sequence is CASSYGLAGTSTDTQYF. In nucleotides, the CDR3 is TGTGCCAGCAGTTACGGGTTGGCGGGGACGAGCACAGATACGCAGTATTTT.

This chain joins TRBV7-3 and TRBJ2-1; 7 bases map to TRBD2. The V gene end was trimmed by 6 bases and the J gene end by 5 bases; junction bases not matched to a gene: 13. The CDR3 covers 16 residues. Germline V gene lookup returns CDR1 SGHTA and CDR2 FQGTGA. CDR3 sequence (DNA): TGTGCCAGCAGTCCTAAGGGGCTAGCGGATAACAATGAGCAGTTCTTC. Its translation: CASSPKGLADNNEQFF.

This clone was seen a single time. The V gene is TRBV7-3, the J gene TRBJ2-5; D gene uncertain. Germline V CDR1 and CDR2: SGHTA, FQGTGA. Trimming removed 1 base from V and 2 bases from J, with 5 bases in between. This CDR3 comprises 13 residues. The CDR3 loop is CASSLMVQETQYF. The CDR3 nucleotides are TGTGCCAGCAGCTTAATGGTACAAGAGACCCAGTACTTC.

CDR3 in amino acids: CASSFWTSAYNEQFF. The CDR3 DNA follows: TGTGCCAGCAGTTTCTGGACTAGCGCCTACAATGAGCAGTTCTTC. The chain couples TRBV28 to TRBJ2-1, with 9 bases identical to TRBD2. V gave up 3 bases and J gave up 2 bases; unmatched junction bases: 2. Germline loops: CDR1 MDHEN, CDR2 SYDVKM. This CDR3 has 15 residues.

The genes are TRBV15 and TRBJ2-4; tentative D call: TRBD2 (5 bases). The CDR3 contains 14 residues. Per the germline V gene, CDR1 is LNHNV and CDR2 is YYDKDF (reference sequence). The V gene lost 3 bases and the J gene lost 6 bases, with 12 bases spanning the gap. CDR3 region: CATSRQTAGNIQYF. CDR3 DNA sequence: TGTGCCACCAGCAGGCAGACGGCGGGAAACATTCAGTACTTC.

The chain is built from TRBV7-2 and TRBJ2-1; 7 bases map to TRBD1. The trim removed 3 bases at V and 7 bases at J, leaving 12 bases unmatched. Germline values: CDR1 SGHTA, CDR2 FQGNSA. The CDR3 length is 16 residues. The CDR3 coding sequence is TGTGCCAGCAGCTTCTCTAGACAGGGCTTGGGGAATGAGCAGTTCTTC. Its protein product is CASSFSRQGLGNEQFF.

The chain couples TRBV19 to TRBJ2-1, with 13 bases matching TRBD2. This CDR3 has 18 amino acids. Per germline, CDR1 LNHDA and CDR2 SQIVND (reference sequence). The V and J ends lost 1 base and 2 bases, in that order; junction bases with no gene match: 5. The CDR3 DNA follows: TGTGCCAGTAGTATAGCACTAGCGGGAGGGCCCCCCTACAATGAGCAGTTCTTC. Translated: CASSIALAGGPPYNEQFF.

V is TRBV15 and J is TRBJ1-3; 7 nucleotides agree with TRBD1. Germline values: CDR1 LNHNV, CDR2 YYDKDF (reference sequence). J gave up 6 bases and V 0 bases, and 8 bases lay outside the gene matches. The CDR3 is 16 residues long. CDR3 protein: CATSRDPSRGLNTIYF. The CDR3 DNA sequence: TGTGCCACCAGCAGAGACCCTTCGAGGGGGCTAAACACCATATATTTT.

The chain joins TRBV18 to TRBJ2-3; D is unresolved. V was cut by 0 bases and J by 1 base, with 11 bases left in between. The germline CDR1 and CDR2 sequences are KGHSH and LQKENI. The CDR3 extends over 16 amino acids. The CDR3 coding sequence is TGTGCCAGCTCACCACCCTCGATTGTGGGCACAGATACGCAGTATTTT. Protein: CASSPPSIVGTDTQYF.

The V call is TRBV25-1, the J call TRBJ2-1; D gene uncertain. The CDR3 is made up of 15 amino acids. The V gene lost 2 bases and the J gene lost 6 bases, with 14 bases spanning the gap. Germline V gives CDR1 MGHDK, CDR2 SYGVNS. The chain's CDR3 is CASSEPTGPFNEQFF. CDR3 DNA sequence: TGTGCCAGCAGTGAACCCACCGGACCCTTCAATGAGCAGTTCTTC.

This chain joins TRBV4-1 and TRBJ2-3, with a weak D call TRBD1 (6 bases). There are 16 residues in the CDR3. V was trimmed by 1 base and J by 4 bases, leaving 15 bases between them. Per germline, CDR1 MGHRA and CDR2 YSYEKL. CDR3 sequence (DNA): TGCGCCAGCAGCCAAGCCCGGGCGGCAGGGGCAGATACGCAGTATTTT. Amino acid sequence: CASSQARAAGADTQYF.

The CDR3 here is CASSNDSYEQYF. The CDR3 nucleotides read TGTGCCAGCAGCAACGACTCCTACGAGCAGTACTTC. This sequence joins TRBV9 and TRBJ2-7; D is uncertain. The CDR3 runs 12 residues. Per the germline V gene, CDR1 is SGDLS and CDR2 is YYNGEE. Trimming took off 4 bases at V and 0 bases at J, with 5 bases between the two ends.

The chain links TRBV7-2 to TRBJ2-2; D remains unclear. The V end was cut by 5 bases, the J end by 1 base, with 8 bases between. The CDR3 covers 14 residues. The germline V gene encodes CDR1 SGHTA and CDR2 FQGNSA. The CDR3 bases are TGTGCCAGCAGCCCGGCCGGGAACACCGGGGAGCTGTTTTTT. It yields the protein CASSPAGNTGELFF.

In its sample, this clone was seen a few times. The chain carries TRBV28 and TRBJ2-3, with 8 positions matching TRBD2. Trimming removed 8 bases from V and 6 bases from J; junction bases left unmatched: 7. This CDR3 has 13 residues. The germline V gene encodes CDR1 MDHEN and CDR2 SYDVKM. The CDR3 DNA reads as TGTGCCAGCGTCGGGGGGGGAGTCGATACGCAGTATTTT. Translation gives CASVGGGVDTQYF.

The CDR3, as DNA: TGTGCCAGCAGCCCTGGGACAGCCTCAAATGAAAAACTGTTTTTT. It codes for CASSPGTASNEKLFF. V usage is TRBV28 and J usage is TRBJ1-4, with 7 bases identical to TRBD1. CDR1 is MDHEN, CDR2 SYDVKM, per germline. V shed 6 bases and J 5 bases; nucleotides not matched to a gene: 9. The length of the CDR3 is 15 residues.